The 10 T cell receptor beta chains given below trace back to one sample, sequenced in a study of blood T cell repertoires in COVID-19. Generated by immunoSEQ multiplex PCR, the TCRdb table keeps only in-frame clones and is missing some. This repertoire shows 65,000 to 90,000 clones, 84% found once; its top ten account for over 25%. The sample comprised peripheral blood. The receptors shown here come from a human donor in a cohort sampled during active COVID-19.

This clone has only one observation. The chain joins TRBV2 to TRBJ1-6; D possibly corresponds to TRBD1 (6 bases). V lost 7 bases, J lost 7 bases, and 14 bases lay in between. CDR1 and CDR2 (germline): SNHLY, FYNNEI. This CDR3 comprises 14 residues. The CDR3 DNA follows: TGTGCCAGCACAATTGAGGACAGCAATTCACCCCTCCACTTT. It codes for CASTIEDSNSPLHF.

The rearrangement links TRBV7-3 to TRBJ1-1, with a weak D call TRBD1 (5 bases). CDR3 length: 13 residues. The germline V gene encodes CDR1 SGHTA and CDR2 FQGTGA. The V and J ends lost 2 bases and 1 base respectively, with 5 bases between them. The CDR3 reads CASSLQGNTEAFF. For the CDR3, the DNA is TGTGCCAGCAGCTTACAGGGGAACACTGAAGCTTTCTTT. Combining the CDR3 with reference TRBV7-3 and TRBJ1-1 gives the whole variable domain GAGVSQTPSNKVTEKGKYVELRCDPISGHTALYWYRQSLGQGPEFLIYFQGTGAADDSGLPNDRFFAVRPEGSVSTLKIQRTERGDSAVYLCASSLQGNTEAFFGQGTRLTVV.

This chain joins TRBV19 and TRBJ2-7; no clear D. The ends were cut back, 4 bases at V and 7 bases at J, with 20 bases in the middle. This CDR3 region has 15 residues. The germline V gene encodes CDR1 LNHDA and CDR2 SQIVND (reference sequence). The CDR3 spells CASSTHITTSREQYF. The DNA for the CDR3 is TGTGCCAGTAGTACCCATATTACTACCTCTAGAGAGCAGTACTTC.

This clone was found once. The J gene is TRBJ2-3, the V gene TRBV13; 7 nucleotides align to TRBD2. From germline, CDR1 is PRHDT and CDR2 FYEKMQ (reference sequence). The J segment lost 6 bases and the V segment lost 5 bases, leaving 8 bases of the junction unmatched. This CDR3 is 14 amino acids long. This CDR3 is CASSERGAGDTQYF. The CDR3 bases are TGTGCCAGCAGCGAGCGGGGCGCCGGGGATACGCAGTATTTT.

This clone was seen many times. This chain connects TRBV28 to TRBJ1-1, with D possibly TRBD1 on 5 matching bases. CDR1 is MDHEN and CDR2 is SYDVKM in the germline V gene. The V gene lost 3 bases and the J gene lost 1 base, with 15 bases spanning the gap. This CDR3 comprises 16 residues. For the CDR3, the DNA is TGTGCCAGCAGTTTTCCTACAGGAAGCCCGAACACTGAAGCTTTCTTT. Residues: CASSFPTGSPNTEAFF.

The chain couples TRBV3-1 (or the pseudogene TRBV3-2) to TRBJ1-6; 9 bases fit TRBD1. Germline V CDR1 and CDR2: LGHDT, YNNKEL (reference sequence). V shed 1 base and J 6 bases; nucleotides not matched to a gene: 1. The CDR3 is 15 amino acids. In DNA, the CDR3 is TGTGCCAGCAGCCAAGGGACAGGGGTTAATTCACCCCTCCACTTT. This encodes CASSQGTGVNSPLHF.

The chain couples TRBV9 to TRBJ2-7; TRBD2 agrees at 8 bases. Germline V gives CDR1 SGDLS, CDR2 YYNGEE. There are 16 residues in the CDR3. Trimming cost V 0 bases and J 3 bases; bases outside gene matches: 8. CDR3 nucleotides: TGTGCCAGCAGCGTAGGGGCGGGGGGAGGTGTCTACGAGCAGTACTTC. It specifies CASSVGAGGGVYEQYF.

This clone was seen once. This rearrangement joins TRBV5-4 to TRBJ2-6; D not certain. Deletions cut 2 bases from V and 3 bases from J, with 9 bases between. The CDR3 spans 15 residues. Germline V gives CDR1 SGHNT, CDR2 YYREEE (reference sequence). DNA for the CDR3: TGTGCCAGCAGCTTTTTAATGAGTGGGGCCAACGTCCTGACTTTC. This gives the protein CASSFLMSGANVLTF.

The gene calls are TRBV19 and TRBJ1-2; D gene ambiguous. Germline loops: CDR1 LNHDA, CDR2 SQIVND (reference sequence). The CDR3 totals 16 residues. V lost 3 bases to trimming and J lost 12 bases, with 26 bases between them. As DNA, the CDR3 is TGTGCCAGTAGTATGAGTCTGGAGTCCGGGCCTACGGGGAACACCTTC. Protein: CASSMSLESGPTGNTF.

The V and J genes are TRBV7-9 and TRBJ1-3, with unresolved D. The CDR3 covers 12 residues. Germline assignment: CDR1 SEHNR and CDR2 FQNEAQ (reference sequence). The V and J ends lost 5 bases and 8 bases respectively, with 10 bases between them. CDR3 sequence (DNA): TGTGCCAGCAGCCCGCAGCGGGACACCATATATTTT. Translated, it gives CASSPQRDTIYF.